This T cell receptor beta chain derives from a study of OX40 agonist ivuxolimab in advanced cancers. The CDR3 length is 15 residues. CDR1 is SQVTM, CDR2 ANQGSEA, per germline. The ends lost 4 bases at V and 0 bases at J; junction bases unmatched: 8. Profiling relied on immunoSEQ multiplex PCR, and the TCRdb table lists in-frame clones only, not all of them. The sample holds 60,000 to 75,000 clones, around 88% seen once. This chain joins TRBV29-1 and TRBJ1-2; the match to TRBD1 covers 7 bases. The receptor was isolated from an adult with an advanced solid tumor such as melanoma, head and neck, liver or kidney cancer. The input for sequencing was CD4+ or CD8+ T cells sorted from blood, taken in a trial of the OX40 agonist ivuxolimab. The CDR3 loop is CSVGGEGAANYGYTF. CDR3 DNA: TGCAGCGTTGGTGGCGAGGGGGCGGCTAACTATGGCTACACCTTC.